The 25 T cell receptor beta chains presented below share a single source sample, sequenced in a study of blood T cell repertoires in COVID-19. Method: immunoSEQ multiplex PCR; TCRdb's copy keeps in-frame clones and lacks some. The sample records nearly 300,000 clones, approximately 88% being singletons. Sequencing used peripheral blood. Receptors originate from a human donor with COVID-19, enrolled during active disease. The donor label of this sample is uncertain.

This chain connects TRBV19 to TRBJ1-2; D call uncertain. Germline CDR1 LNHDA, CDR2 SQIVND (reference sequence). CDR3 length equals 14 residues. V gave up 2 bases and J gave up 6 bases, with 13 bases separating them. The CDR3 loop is CASSIREGSHGYTF. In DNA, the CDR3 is TGTGCCAGTAGTATACGGGAGGGTTCGCATGGCTACACCTTC.

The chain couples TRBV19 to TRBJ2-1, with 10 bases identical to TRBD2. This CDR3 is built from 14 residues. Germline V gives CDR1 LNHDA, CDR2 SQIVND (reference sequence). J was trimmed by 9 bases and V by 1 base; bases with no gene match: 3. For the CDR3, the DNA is TGTGCCAGTAGTATAGCTAGCGGGAGTGGTGAGCAGTTCTTC. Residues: CASSIASGSGEQFF.

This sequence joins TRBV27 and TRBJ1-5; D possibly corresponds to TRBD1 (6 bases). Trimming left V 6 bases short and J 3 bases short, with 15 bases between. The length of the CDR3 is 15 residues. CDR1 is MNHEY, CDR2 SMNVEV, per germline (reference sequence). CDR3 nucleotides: TGTGCCAGCAGCCCCCTACAGGGAATCAATCAGCCCCAGCATTTT. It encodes CASSPLQGINQPQHF.

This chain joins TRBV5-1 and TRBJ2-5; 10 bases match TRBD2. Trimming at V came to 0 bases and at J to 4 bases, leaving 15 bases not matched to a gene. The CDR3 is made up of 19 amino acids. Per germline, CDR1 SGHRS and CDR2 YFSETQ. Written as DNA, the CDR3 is TGCGCCAGCAGCTTGGTCTTCGAGGCTAGCGGGAGATGGGGAGAGACCCAGTACTTC. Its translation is CASSLVFEASGRWGETQYF.

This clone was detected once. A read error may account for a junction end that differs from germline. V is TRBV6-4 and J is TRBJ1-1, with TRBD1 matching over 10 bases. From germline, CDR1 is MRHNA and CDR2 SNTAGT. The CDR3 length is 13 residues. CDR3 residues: CASSRTGGEGSSW. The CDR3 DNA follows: TGTGCCAGCAGTCGGACAGGGGGAGAGGGCTCCTCTTGG.

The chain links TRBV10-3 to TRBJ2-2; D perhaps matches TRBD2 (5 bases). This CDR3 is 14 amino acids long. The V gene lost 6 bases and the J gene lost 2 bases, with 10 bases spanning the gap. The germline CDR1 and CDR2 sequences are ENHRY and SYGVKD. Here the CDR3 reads CAIRAGINTGELFF. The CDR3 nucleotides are TGTGCCATCAGGGCCGGGATAAACACCGGGGAGCTGTTTTTT.

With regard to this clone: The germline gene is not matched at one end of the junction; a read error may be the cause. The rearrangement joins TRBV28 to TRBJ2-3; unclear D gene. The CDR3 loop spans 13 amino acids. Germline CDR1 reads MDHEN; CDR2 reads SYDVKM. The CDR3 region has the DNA TGTGCCAGCAGTTTAAACCTAAGAGATAGGCAGTATTTT. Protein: CASSLNLRDRQYF.

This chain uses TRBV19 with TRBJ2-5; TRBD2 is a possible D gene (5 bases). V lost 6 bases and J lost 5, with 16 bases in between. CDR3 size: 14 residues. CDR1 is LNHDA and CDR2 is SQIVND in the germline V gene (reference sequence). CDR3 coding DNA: TGTGCCAGTAGACCCAGCGGCGTAGGGGAGACCCAGTACTTC. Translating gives CASRPSGVGETQYF.

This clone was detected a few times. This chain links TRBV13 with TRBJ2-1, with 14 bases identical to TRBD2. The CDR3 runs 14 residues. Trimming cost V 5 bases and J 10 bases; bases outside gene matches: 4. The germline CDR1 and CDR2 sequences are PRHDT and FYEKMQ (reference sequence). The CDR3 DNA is TGTGCCAGCAGCCGTGGACTAGCGGGAGGCGAGCAGTTCTTC. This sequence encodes CASSRGLAGGEQFF. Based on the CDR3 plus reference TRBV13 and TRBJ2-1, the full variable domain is AAGVIQSPRHLIKEKRETATLKCYPIPRHDTVYWYQQGPGQDPQFLISFYEKMQSDKGSIPDRFSAQQFSDYHSELNMSSLELGDSALYFCASSRGLAGGEQFFGPGTRLTVL.

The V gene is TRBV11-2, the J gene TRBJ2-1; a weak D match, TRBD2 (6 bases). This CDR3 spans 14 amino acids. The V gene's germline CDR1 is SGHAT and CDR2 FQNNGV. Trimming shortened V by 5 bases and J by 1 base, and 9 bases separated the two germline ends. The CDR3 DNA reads TGTGCCAGCAGCGCTGCGGGGTCCTACAATGAGCAGTTCTTC. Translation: CASSAAGSYNEQFF.

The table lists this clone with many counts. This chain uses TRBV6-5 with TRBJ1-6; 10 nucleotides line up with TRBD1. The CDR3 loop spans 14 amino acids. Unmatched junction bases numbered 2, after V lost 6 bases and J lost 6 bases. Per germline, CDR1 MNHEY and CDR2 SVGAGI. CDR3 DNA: TGTGCCAGCAGAGGACAGGGGGGTAATTCACCCCTCCACTTT. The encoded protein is CASRGQGGNSPLHF.

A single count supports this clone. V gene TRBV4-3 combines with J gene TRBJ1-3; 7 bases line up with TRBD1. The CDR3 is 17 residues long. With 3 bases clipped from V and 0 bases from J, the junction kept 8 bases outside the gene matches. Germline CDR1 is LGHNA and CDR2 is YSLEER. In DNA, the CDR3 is TGCGCCAGCAGCCAGGCAGGGACAGCGCTCTCTGGAAACACCATATATTTT. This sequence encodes CASSQAGTALSGNTIYF.

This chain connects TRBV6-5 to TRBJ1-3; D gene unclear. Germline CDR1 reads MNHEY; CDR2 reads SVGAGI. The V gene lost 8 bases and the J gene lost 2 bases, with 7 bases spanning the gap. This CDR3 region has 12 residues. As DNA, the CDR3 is TGTGCCAGCGCCGGTCCTGGAAACACCATATATTTT. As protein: CASAGPGNTIYF.

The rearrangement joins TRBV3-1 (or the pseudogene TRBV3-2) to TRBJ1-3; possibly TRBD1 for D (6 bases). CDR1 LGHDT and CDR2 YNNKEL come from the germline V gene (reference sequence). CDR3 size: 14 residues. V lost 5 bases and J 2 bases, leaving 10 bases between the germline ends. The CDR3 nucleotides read TGTGCCAGCAGCTCCCAGGGGACTGGAAACACCATATATTTT. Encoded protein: CASSSQGTGNTIYF.

CDR3 amino acids: CASSSHGTGRHYGYTF. CDR3 nucleotides: TGTGCCAGCAGTTCGCACGGGACAGGGAGACACTATGGCTACACCTTC. The J gene is TRBJ1-2, the V gene TRBV27, with 9 bases that match TRBD1. The germline CDR1 and CDR2 sequences are MNHEY and SMNVEV (reference sequence). The V segment lost 4 bases and the J segment 3 bases; nucleotides outside the gene matches: 9. The CDR3 extends over 16 amino acids.

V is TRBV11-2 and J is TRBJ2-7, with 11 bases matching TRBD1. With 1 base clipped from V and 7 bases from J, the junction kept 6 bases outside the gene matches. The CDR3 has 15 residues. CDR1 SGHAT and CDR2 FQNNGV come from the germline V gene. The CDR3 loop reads CASSLGGQGVFEQYF. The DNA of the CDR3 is TGTGCCAGCAGCTTAGGGGGACAGGGGGTGTTTGAGCAGTACTTC.

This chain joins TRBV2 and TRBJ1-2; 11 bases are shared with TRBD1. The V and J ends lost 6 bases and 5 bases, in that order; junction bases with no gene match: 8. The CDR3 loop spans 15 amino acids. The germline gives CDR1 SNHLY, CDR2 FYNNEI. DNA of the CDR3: TGTGCCAGCAGACCCGGACAGGGGGCCTCATATGGCTACACCTTC. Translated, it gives CASRPGQGASYGYTF. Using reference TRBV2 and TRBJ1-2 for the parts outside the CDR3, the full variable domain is EPEVTQTPSHQVTQMGQEVILRCVPISNHLYFYWYRQILGQKVEFLVSFYNNEISEKSEIFDDQFSVERPDGSNFTLKIRSTKLEDSAMYFCASRPGQGASYGYTFGSGTRLTVV.

This chain's CDR3 is CASSLVRQGAGNTIYF. As DNA, the CDR3 is TGTGCCAGCAGCTTAGTCCGACAGGGGGCGGGAAACACCATATATTTT. The genes are TRBV11-2 and TRBJ1-3, with 10 bases aligning to TRBD1. Germline loops: CDR1 SGHAT, CDR2 FQNNGV. The CDR3 spans 16 residues. V lost 1 base, J lost 4 bases, and 4 bases stayed unmatched. The whole variable domain, remainder taken from reference TRBV11-2 and TRBJ1-3, is EAGVAQSPRYKIIEKRQSVAFWCNPISGHATLYWYQQILGQGPKLLIQFQNNGVVDDSQLPKDRFSAERLKGVDSTLKIQPAKLEDSAVYLCASSLVRQGAGNTIYFGEGSWLTVV.

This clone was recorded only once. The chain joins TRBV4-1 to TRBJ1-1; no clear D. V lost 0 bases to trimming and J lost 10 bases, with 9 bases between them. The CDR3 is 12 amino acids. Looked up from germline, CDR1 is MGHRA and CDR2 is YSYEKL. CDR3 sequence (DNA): TGCGCCAGCAGCCAAGACGGTGAATCAGCTTTCTTT. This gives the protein CASSQDGESAFF.

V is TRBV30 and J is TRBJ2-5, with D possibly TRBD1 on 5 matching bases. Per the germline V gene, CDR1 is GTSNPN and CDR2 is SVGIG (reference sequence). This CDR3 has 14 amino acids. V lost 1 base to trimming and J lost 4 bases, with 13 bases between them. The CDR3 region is CAWSAGHRGETQYF. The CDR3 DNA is TGTGCCTGGAGTGCCGGACACCGAGGAGAGACCCAGTACTTC. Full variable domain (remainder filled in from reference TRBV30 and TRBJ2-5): SQTIHQWPATLVQPVGSPLSLECTVEGTSNPNLYWYRQAAGRGLQLLFYSVGIGQISSEVPQNLSASRPQDRQFILSSKKLLLSDSGFYLCAWSAGHRGETQYFGPGTRLLVL.

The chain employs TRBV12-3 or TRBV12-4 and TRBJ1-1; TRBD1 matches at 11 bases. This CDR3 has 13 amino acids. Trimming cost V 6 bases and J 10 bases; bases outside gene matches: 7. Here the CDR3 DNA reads TGTGCCAGCAGGGTCGGACAGGGGGCAGGAGCTTTCTTT. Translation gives CASRVGQGAGAFF.

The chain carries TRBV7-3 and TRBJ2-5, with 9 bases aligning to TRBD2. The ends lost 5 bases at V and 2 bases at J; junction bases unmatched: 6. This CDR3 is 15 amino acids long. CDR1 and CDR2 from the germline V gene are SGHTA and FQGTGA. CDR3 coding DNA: TGTGCCAGCAGCCCTGGACTAGCGATACAAGAGACCCAGTACTTC. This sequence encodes CASSPGLAIQETQYF.

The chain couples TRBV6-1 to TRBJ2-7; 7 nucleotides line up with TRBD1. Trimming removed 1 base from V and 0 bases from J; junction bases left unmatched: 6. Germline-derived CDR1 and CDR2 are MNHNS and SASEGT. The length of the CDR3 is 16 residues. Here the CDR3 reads CASSEVGSGGSYEQYF. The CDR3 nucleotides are TGTGCCAGCAGTGAAGTGGGGTCAGGGGGCTCCTACGAGCAGTACTTC.

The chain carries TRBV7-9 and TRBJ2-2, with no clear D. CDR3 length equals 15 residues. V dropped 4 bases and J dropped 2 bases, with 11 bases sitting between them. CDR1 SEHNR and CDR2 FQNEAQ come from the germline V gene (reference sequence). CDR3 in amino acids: CASSSRVFNTGELFF. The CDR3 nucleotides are TGTGCCAGCAGCTCCCGGGTCTTCAACACCGGGGAGCTGTTTTTT.

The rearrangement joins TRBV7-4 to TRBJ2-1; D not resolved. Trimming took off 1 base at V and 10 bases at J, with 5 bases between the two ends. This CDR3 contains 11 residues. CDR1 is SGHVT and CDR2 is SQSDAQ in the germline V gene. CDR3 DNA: TGTGCCAGCAGCTTAGATAGCGAGCAGTTCTTC. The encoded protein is CASSLDSEQFF.